These T cell receptor beta chains were read from a single sample in a study of early T cells in non-severe SARS-CoV-2 infection. Each CDR3 protein gets one entry after TCRdb re-called the 5' RACE reads with MiXCR. The sample has around 31,000 distinct CDR3 sequences; 4.5% to 7% are singletons. The sequenced sample consisted of whole blood. The receptors come from an adult who was a healthcare worker with PCR-confirmed SARS-CoV-2 infection or an uninfected control (not recorded which). CDR3s include the opening cysteine and the closing phenylalanine or tryptophan. The D gene is left open where the match is weak. Clone size, where shown, is once, few, many, or a class for clones that have expanded.

D	size	length	V	J	CDR3	DNA
-	many	13	TRBV9	TRBJ2-1	CASSEAPAGEQFF	TGTGCCAGCAGCGAGGCCCCCGCGGGGGAGCAGTTCTTC
-	many	20	TRBV4-1	TRBJ1-6	CASSRSFQKRNSESYSPLHF	TGCGCCAGCAGCCGATCTTTCCAAAAACGAAATTCCGAGTCATATTCACCCCTCCACTTT
-	many	17	TRBV4-2	TRBJ2-1	CASSQDLGVAEYNEQFF	TGTGCCAGCAGCCAAGACCTGGGGGTAGCGGAGTACAATGAGCAGTTCTTC
TRBD2	few	14	TRBV7-2	TRBJ2-3	CASSLSGGVDTQYF	TGTGCCAGCAGCTTATCGGGAGGGGTAGATACGCAGTATTTT
-	-	13	TRBV19	TRBJ1-5	CAGGPYSNQPQHF	TGTGCCGGCGGGCCTTATAGCAATCAGCCCCAGCATTTT
-	many	16	TRBV2	TRBJ1-1	CASSEKGMRGNTEAFF	TGTGCCAGCAGTGAGAAGGGGATGCGGGGAAACACTGAAGCTTTCTTT
-	many	15	TRBV25-1	TRBJ1-1	CASSESPSAALEAFF	TGTGCCAGCAGTGAATCCCCATCGGCAGCGCTTGAAGCTTTCTTT
-	-	13	TRBV3-1	TRBJ1-5	CASSQVLNQPQHF	TGTGCCAGCAGCCAAGTCCTAAATCAGCCCCAGCATTTT
-	-	15	TRBV11-3	TRBJ1-1	CASAGGGVGSTEAFF	TGTGCCAGCGCAGGTGGAGGGGTTGGGAGCACTGAAGCTTTCTTT
TRBD1	many	14	TRBV16	TRBJ1-2	CASSQRTGGYGYTF	TGTGCCAGCAGCCAAAGGACAGGGGGCTATGGCTACACCTTC
-	many	17	TRBV7-9	TRBJ1-4	CASSLLDSTAYNEKLFF	TGTGCCAGCAGCTTACTCGATTCAACAGCTTACAATGAAAAACTGTTTTTT
TRBD2	many	14	TRBV27	TRBJ2-3	CASRPSGLTDTQYF	TGTGCCAGCAGACCTAGCGGACTCACAGATACGCAGTATTTT
-	few	12	TRBV20-1	TRBJ2-3	CSASRGTDTQYF	TGCAGTGCTAGTCGTGGCACAGATACGCAGTATTTT
TRBD2	many	15	TRBV7-2	TRBJ2-1	CASTPTSGSPNEQFF	TGTGCCAGCACCCCGACTAGCGGGAGCCCCAATGAGCAGTTCTTC
-	few	16	TRBV7-9	TRBJ2-1	CASSSDLEKSYNEQFF	TGTGCCAGCAGCTCCGACCTGGAAAAGTCCTACAATGAGCAGTTCTTC
-	many	15	TRBV28	TRBJ1-6	CASRASSSYNSPLHF	TGTGCCAGTAGGGCCTCCAGCTCCTATAATTCACCCCTCCACTTT
TRBD1	-	13	TRBV24-1	TRBJ2-1	CATSGDSYNEQFF	TGTGCCACCAGCGGGGACAGCTACAATGAGCAGTTCTTC
-	many	16	TRBV9	TRBJ2-1	CASSVEGGGAYNEQFF	TGTGCCAGCAGCGTAGAGGGGGGAGGCGCCTACAATGAGCAGTTCTTC
-	many	17	TRBV7-8	TRBJ1-1	CASSFSPGAGKGTEAFF	TGTGCCAGCAGCTTTTCCCCCGGGGCAGGGAAGGGCACTGAAGCTTTCTTT
-	many	15	TRBV19	TRBJ2-2	CASSVLGGGTGELFF	TGTGCCAGTAGTGTCCTCGGGGGTGGCACCGGGGAGCTGTTTTTT
-	-	13	TRBV28	TRBJ1-2	CASSFDGNYGYTF	TGTGCCAGCAGTTTCGACGGTAACTATGGCTACACCTTC
-	few	16	TRBV14	TRBJ2-7	CASSRSVGRQTYEQYF	TGTGCCAGCAGCCGCTCCGTCGGCAGGCAAACCTACGAGCAGTACTTC
-	many	14	TRBV20-1	TRBJ1-6	CSATHGDITSPLHF	TGCAGTGCTACTCATGGGGACATTACTTCACCCCTCCACTTT
TRBD2	many	14	TRBV20-1	TRBJ2-1	CSATSGRYVYEQFF	TGCAGTGCCACTAGCGGACGATACGTCTATGAGCAGTTCTTC
TRBD1	many	16	TRBV19	TRBJ2-2	CASSAGTEYHTGELFF	TGTGCCAGTAGTGCCGGGACAGAATACCATACCGGGGAGCTGTTTTTT
TRBD2	many	17	TRBV7-2	TRBJ2-1	CASSPHSLADSYNEQFF	TGTGCCAGCAGCCCCCATTCACTAGCGGACTCCTACAATGAGCAGTTCTTC
-	many	12	TRBV3-1	TRBJ2-1	CASSLSWTEQFF	TGTGCCAGCAGCCTATCCTGGACAGAGCAGTTCTTC